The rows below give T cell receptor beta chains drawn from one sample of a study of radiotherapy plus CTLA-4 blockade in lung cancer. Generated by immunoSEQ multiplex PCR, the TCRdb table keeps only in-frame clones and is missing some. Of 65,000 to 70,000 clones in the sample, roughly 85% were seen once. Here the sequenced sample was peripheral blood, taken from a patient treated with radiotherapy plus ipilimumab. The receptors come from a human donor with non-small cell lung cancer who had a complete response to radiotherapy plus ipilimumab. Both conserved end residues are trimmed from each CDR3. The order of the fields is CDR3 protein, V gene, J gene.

cdr3_aa: ASSLDSSGNTIY
v_call: TRBV6-6
j_call: TRBJ1-3

cdr3_aa: ASSRLKNTEAF
v_call: TRBV5-8
j_call: TRBJ1-1

cdr3_aa: ASSYSSGVATEAF
v_call: TRBV6-5
j_call: TRBJ1-1

cdr3_aa: ASSDGGINQPQH
v_call: TRBV27
j_call: TRBJ1-5

cdr3_aa: ASSGTPEGTQPQH
v_call: TRBV18
j_call: TRBJ1-5

cdr3_aa: ASSQRLTDTQY
v_call: TRBV2
j_call: TRBJ2-3

cdr3_aa: ASGLTAAETQY
v_call: TRBV12-5
j_call: TRBJ2-5

cdr3_aa: ASRGAGRTDTQY
v_call: TRBV2
j_call: TRBJ2-3

cdr3_aa: ASSLGQAFYEQY
v_call: TRBV7-9
j_call: TRBJ2-7

cdr3_aa: ASRPGAGSFGGYT
v_call: TRBV9
j_call: TRBJ1-2

cdr3_aa: ASSSGTAFQETQY
v_call: TRBV11-2
j_call: TRBJ2-5

cdr3_aa: ASSVEGGDFQETQY
v_call: TRBV9
j_call: TRBJ2-5

cdr3_aa: ASSEGSANTGELF
v_call: TRBV10-1
j_call: TRBJ2-2

cdr3_aa: ASSNRGLPPLH
v_call: TRBV27
j_call: TRBJ1-6

cdr3_aa: ASSSRDFLALSSFGTGELF
v_call: TRBV7-8
j_call: TRBJ2-2

cdr3_aa: ASSLEGLGATEAF
v_call: TRBV27
j_call: TRBJ1-1

cdr3_aa: ASSHDRGLTT
v_call: TRBV7-9
j_call: TRBJ1-2

cdr3_aa: ASSIFPGREAF
v_call: TRBV6-4
j_call: TRBJ1-1

cdr3_aa: ASGIGNQPQH
v_call: TRBV6-5
j_call: TRBJ1-5

cdr3_aa: ASTRGGTNTEAF
v_call: TRBV7-9
j_call: TRBJ1-1

cdr3_aa: ASRFIGTEFPYEQY
v_call: TRBV5-1
j_call: TRBJ2-7

cdr3_aa: ASSRGLASYNEQF
v_call: TRBV7-8
j_call: TRBJ2-1

cdr3_aa: ASSVRTATEAF
v_call: TRBV7-2
j_call: TRBJ1-1

cdr3_aa: ASSSRQDYNYGYT
v_call: TRBV27
j_call: TRBJ1-2

cdr3_aa: ASSLDGNTGELF
v_call: TRBV7-6
j_call: TRBJ2-2

cdr3_aa: ASSTTSSEQF
v_call: TRBV5-5
j_call: TRBJ2-1

cdr3_aa: ASSFSTSPEAF
v_call: TRBV6-6
j_call: TRBJ1-1

cdr3_aa: ASRGDVNEQF
v_call: TRBV6-5
j_call: TRBJ2-1

cdr3_aa: ASSLQGARDEQF
v_call: TRBV5-4
j_call: TRBJ2-1

cdr3_aa: AWTPGHQETQY
v_call: TRBV30
j_call: TRBJ2-5

cdr3_aa: AWSVDRGRSEAF
v_call: TRBV30
j_call: TRBJ1-1

cdr3_aa: AWRVAGGTDTQY
v_call: TRBV30
j_call: TRBJ2-3

cdr3_aa: ASSFRGRRTEAF
v_call: TRBV7-2
j_call: TRBJ1-1

cdr3_aa: ASSDTGSATGELF
v_call: TRBV9
j_call: TRBJ2-2

cdr3_aa: ASSQDGTGSQWNEQF
v_call: TRBV4-3
j_call: TRBJ2-1

cdr3_aa: ASRPSGLIQETQY
v_call: TRBV6-5
j_call: TRBJ2-5

cdr3_aa: ASSLTGTAQETQY
v_call: TRBV7-2
j_call: TRBJ2-5

cdr3_aa: ASAAAQTQY
v_call: TRBV6-5
j_call: TRBJ2-5

cdr3_aa: ASSEAPTGGLTEAF
v_call: TRBV6-1
j_call: TRBJ1-1

cdr3_aa: ASSSRYEQY
v_call: TRBV5-4
j_call: TRBJ2-7

cdr3_aa: ASSFNSLGNEKLF
v_call: TRBV7-9
j_call: TRBJ1-4

cdr3_aa: ASSLASAGETQY
v_call: TRBV11-3
j_call: TRBJ2-5

cdr3_aa: ASGLGVQGGGELF
v_call: TRBV12-5
j_call: TRBJ2-2

cdr3_aa: ASSVEYPGTTSSYNEQF
v_call: TRBV9
j_call: TRBJ2-1

cdr3_aa: AWRGQQDYSNQPQH
v_call: TRBV30
j_call: TRBJ1-5

cdr3_aa: AWSRGQPPYSNQPQH
v_call: TRBV30
j_call: TRBJ1-5

cdr3_aa: ASSLMLPNQPQH
v_call: TRBV7-2
j_call: TRBJ1-5

cdr3_aa: ASTPRSSGETQY
v_call: TRBV7-8
j_call: TRBJ2-5

cdr3_aa: ASSESRGITNEKLF
v_call: TRBV6-1
j_call: TRBJ1-4

cdr3_aa: ASLTSGSSSYNEQF
v_call: TRBV27
j_call: TRBJ2-1

cdr3_aa: ASSPVGRTTEAF
v_call: TRBV6-5
j_call: TRBJ1-1

cdr3_aa: ASSIRGQLSYNEQF
v_call: TRBV19
j_call: TRBJ2-1

cdr3_aa: ASRGTLQETQY
v_call: TRBV11-2
j_call: TRBJ2-5

cdr3_aa: ASSRRQGTRDTQY
v_call: TRBV11-3
j_call: TRBJ2-3

cdr3_aa: AWSVRRGLYEQF
v_call: TRBV30
j_call: TRBJ2-1

cdr3_aa: ASSLGTISEAF
v_call: TRBV4-3
j_call: TRBJ1-1

cdr3_aa: ASSLQGPDTQY
v_call: TRBV5-5
j_call: TRBJ2-3

cdr3_aa: ASSWGANNQPQH
v_call: TRBV5-5
j_call: TRBJ1-5

cdr3_aa: ASSQDINRGANQPQH
v_call: TRBV4-1
j_call: TRBJ1-5